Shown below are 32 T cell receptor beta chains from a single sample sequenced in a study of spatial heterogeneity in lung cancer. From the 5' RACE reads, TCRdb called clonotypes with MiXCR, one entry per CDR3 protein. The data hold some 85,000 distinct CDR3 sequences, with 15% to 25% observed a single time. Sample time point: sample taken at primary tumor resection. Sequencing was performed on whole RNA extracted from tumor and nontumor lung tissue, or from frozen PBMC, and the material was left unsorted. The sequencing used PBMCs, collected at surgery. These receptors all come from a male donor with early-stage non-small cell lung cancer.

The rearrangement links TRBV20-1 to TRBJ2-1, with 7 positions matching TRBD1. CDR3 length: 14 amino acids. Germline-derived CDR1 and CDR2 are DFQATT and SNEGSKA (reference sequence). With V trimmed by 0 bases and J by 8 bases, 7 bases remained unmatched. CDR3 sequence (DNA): TGCAGTGCTAGAGATCCCCTAGGGGGCGATGAGCAGTTCTTC. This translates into CSARDPLGGDEQFF.

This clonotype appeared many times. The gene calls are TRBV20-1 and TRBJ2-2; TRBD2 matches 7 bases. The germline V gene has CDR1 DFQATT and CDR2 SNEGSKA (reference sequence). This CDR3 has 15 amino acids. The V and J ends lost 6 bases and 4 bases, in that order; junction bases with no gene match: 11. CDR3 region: CSASSASGVTGELFF. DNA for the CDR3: TGCAGTGCCAGTTCGGCTAGCGGAGTCACCGGGGAGCTGTTTTTT.

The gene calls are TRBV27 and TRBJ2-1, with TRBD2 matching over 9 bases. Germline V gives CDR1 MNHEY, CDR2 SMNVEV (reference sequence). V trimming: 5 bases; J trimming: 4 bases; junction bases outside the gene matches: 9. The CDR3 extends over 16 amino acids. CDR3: CASSPLSGSGYNEQFF. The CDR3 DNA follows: TGTGCCAGCAGTCCTCTTAGCGGGAGTGGTTACAATGAGCAGTTCTTC.

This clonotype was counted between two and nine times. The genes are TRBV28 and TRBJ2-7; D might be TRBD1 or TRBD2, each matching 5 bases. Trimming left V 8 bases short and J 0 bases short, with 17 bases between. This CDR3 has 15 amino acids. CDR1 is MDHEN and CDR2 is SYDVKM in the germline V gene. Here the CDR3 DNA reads TGTGCCAGCTCCCAGCACGGGGCCGGCTCCTACGAGCAGTACTTC. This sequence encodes CASSQHGAGSYEQYF.

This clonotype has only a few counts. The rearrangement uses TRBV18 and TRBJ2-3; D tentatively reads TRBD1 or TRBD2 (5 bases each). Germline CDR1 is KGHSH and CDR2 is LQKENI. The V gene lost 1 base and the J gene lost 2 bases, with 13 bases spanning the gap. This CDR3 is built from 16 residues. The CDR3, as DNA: TGTGCCAGCTCACCACGCGCCGGGGACCACACAGATACGCAGTATTTT. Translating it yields CASSPRAGDHTDTQYF. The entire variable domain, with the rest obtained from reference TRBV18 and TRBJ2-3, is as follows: NAGVMQNPRHLVRRRGQEARLRCSPMKGHSHVYWYRQLPEEGLKFMVYLQKENIIDESGMPKERFSAEFPKEGPSILRIQQVVRGDSAAYFCASSPRAGDHTDTQYFGPGTRLTVL.

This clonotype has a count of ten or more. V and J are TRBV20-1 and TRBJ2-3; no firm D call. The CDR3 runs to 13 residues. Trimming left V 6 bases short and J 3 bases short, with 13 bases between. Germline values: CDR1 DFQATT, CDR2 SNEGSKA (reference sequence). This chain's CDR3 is CSALGASTDTQYF. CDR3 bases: TGCAGTGCGCTAGGCGCTTCTACAGATACGCAGTATTTT.

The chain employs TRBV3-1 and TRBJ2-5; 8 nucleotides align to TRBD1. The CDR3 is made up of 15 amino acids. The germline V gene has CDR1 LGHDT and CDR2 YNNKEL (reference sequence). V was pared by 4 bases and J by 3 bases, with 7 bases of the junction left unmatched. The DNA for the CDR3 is TGTGCCAGCAGCCTGCCCGGGACAGGTGAAGAGACCCAGTACTTC. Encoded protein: CASSLPGTGEETQYF.

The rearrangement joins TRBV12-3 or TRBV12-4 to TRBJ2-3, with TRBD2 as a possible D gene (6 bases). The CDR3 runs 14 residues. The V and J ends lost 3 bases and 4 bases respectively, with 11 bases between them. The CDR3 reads CASSLLATPDTQYF. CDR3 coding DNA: TGTGCCAGCAGTTTGCTAGCGACTCCAGATACGCAGTATTTT.

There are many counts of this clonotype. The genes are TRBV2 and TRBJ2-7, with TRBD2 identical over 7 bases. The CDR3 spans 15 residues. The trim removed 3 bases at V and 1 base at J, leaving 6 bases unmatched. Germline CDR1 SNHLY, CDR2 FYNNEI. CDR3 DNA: TGTGCCAGCAGTGATCGAAGGGACTATTCCTACGAGCAGTACTTC. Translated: CASSDRRDYSYEQYF.

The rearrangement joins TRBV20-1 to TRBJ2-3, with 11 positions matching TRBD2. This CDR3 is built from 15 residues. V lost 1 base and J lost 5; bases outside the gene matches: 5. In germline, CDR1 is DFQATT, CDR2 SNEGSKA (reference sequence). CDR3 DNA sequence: TGCAGTGCTAGAGTAGCGGGGGGGCCGTTAGATACGCAGTATTTT. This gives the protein CSARVAGGPLDTQYF.

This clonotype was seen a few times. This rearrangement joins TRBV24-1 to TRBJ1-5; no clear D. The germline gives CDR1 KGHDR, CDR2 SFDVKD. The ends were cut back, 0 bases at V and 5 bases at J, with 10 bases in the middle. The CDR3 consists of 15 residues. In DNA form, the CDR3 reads TGTGCCACCAGTGATTTGCCCAGATGGGATCAGCCCCAGCATTTT. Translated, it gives CATSDLPRWDQPQHF.

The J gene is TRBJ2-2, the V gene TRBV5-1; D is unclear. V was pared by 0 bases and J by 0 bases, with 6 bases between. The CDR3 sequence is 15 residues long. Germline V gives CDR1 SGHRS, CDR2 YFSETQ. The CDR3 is CASSLGPPNTGELFF. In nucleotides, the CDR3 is TGCGCCAGCAGCTTGGGGCCTCCGAACACCGGGGAGCTGTTTTTT.

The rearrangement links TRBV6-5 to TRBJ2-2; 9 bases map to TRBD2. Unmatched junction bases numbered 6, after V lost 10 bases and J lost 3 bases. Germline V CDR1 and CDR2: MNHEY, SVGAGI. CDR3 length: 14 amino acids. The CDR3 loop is CANSRTSDTGELFF. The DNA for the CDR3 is TGTGCCAACAGCCGGACTAGCGACACCGGGGAGCTGTTTTTT.

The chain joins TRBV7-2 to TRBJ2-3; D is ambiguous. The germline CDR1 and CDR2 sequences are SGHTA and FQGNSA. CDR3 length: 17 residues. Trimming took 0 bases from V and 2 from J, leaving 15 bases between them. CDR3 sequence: CASSLASVGSNTDTQYF. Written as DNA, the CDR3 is TGTGCCAGCAGCTTAGCAAGCGTGGGATCCAACACAGATACGCAGTATTTT. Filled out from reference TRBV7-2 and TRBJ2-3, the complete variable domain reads GAGVSQSPSNKVTEKGKDVELRCDPISGHTALYWYRQSLGQGLEFLIYFQGNSAPDKSGLPSDRFSAERTGGSVSTLTIQRTQQEDSAVYLCASSLASVGSNTDTQYFGPGTRLTVL.

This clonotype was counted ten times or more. The CDR3: CASRPGGIQETQYF. DNA of the CDR3: TGTGCCAGCAGGCCAGGGGGAATCCAAGAGACCCAGTACTTC. The J gene is TRBJ2-5, the V gene TRBV6-5; 7 positions match TRBD1. V gave up 6 bases and J gave up 1 base; unmatched junction bases: 5. The CDR3 totals 14 residues. CDR1 and CDR2 (germline): MNHEY, SVGAGI.

CDR3 in amino acids: CSARSTSRRTGSYNEQFF. The CDR3 coding sequence is TGCAGTGCTAGATCGACTTCCCGAAGGACAGGATCCTACAATGAGCAGTTCTTC. V and J are TRBV20-1 and TRBJ2-1; 7 nucleotides agree with TRBD1. The ends lost 2 bases at V and 1 base at J; junction bases unmatched: 14. Germline V gene data show CDR1 as DFQATT and CDR2 as SNEGSKA (reference sequence). The CDR3 is 18 residues long.

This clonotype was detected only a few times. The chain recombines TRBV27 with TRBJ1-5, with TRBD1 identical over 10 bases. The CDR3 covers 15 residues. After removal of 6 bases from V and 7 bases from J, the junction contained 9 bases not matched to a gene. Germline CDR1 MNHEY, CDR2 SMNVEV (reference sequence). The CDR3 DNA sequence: TGTGCCAGCAGGGTTGGGACAGGGGCAAGCCAGCCCCAGCATTTT. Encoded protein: CASRVGTGASQPQHF.

DNA for the CDR3: TGTGCCAGCAGCTTGGTACAGCCGGGGAGGTACGAGCAGTACTTC. Amino acid sequence: CASSLVQPGRYEQYF. The chain uses TRBV5-4 and TRBJ2-7, with a tentative D call TRBD2 (6 bases). The CDR3 sequence is 15 residues long. In germline, CDR1 is SGHNT, CDR2 YYREEE (reference sequence). V lost 0 bases, J lost 4 bases, and 14 bases lay in between.

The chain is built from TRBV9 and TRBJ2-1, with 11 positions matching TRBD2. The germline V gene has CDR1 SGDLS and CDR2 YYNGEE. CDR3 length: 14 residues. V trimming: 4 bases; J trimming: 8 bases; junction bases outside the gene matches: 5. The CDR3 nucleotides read TGTGCCAGCAGCTTTAGCGGGAGGGCCGATGAGCAGTTCTTC. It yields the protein CASSFSGRADEQFF.

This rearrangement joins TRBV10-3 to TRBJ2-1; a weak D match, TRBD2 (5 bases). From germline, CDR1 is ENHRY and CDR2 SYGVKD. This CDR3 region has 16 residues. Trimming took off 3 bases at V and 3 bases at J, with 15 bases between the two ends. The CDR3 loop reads CAISDVRETFYNEQFF. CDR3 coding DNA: TGTGCCATCAGTGATGTCCGGGAAACCTTCTACAATGAGCAGTTCTTC.

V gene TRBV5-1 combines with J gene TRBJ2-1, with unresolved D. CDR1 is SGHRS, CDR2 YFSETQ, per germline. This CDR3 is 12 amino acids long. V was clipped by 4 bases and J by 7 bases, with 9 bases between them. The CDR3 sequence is CASSQPPNEQFF. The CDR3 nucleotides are TGCGCCAGCAGCCAACCGCCGAATGAGCAGTTCTTC.

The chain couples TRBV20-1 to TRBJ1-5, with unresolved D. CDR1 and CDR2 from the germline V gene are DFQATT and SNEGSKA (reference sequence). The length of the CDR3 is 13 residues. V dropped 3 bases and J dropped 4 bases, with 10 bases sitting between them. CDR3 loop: CSASPRYNQPQHF. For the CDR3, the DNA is TGCAGTGCTAGCCCCAGATATAATCAGCCCCAGCATTTT.

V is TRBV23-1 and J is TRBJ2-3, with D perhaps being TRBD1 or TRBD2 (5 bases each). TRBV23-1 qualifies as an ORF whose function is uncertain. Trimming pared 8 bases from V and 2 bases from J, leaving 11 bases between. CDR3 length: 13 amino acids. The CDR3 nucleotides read TGCGCCAGCCTGGACGGGGCCACAGATACGCAGTATTTT. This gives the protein CASLDGATDTQYF.

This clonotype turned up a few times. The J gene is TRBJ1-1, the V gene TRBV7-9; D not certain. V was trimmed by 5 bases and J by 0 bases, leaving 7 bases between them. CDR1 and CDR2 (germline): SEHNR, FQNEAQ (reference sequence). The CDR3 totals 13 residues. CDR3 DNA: TGTGCCAGCAGCATCAGTCTGAACACTGAAGCTTTCTTT. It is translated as CASSISLNTEAFF.

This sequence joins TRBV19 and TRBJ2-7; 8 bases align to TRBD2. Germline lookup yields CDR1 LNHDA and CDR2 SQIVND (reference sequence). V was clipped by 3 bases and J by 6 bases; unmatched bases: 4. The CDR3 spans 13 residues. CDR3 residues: CASSMIREGEQYF. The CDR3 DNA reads TGTGCCAGTAGTATGATTCGGGAGGGCGAGCAGTACTTC.

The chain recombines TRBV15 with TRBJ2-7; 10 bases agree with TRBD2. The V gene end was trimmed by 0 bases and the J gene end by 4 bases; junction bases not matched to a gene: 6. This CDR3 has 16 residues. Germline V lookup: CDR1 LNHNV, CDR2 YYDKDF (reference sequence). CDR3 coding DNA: TGTGCCACCAGCAGAGATGCCAGCGGGGGGGCGTACGAGCAGTACTTC. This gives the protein CATSRDASGGAYEQYF.

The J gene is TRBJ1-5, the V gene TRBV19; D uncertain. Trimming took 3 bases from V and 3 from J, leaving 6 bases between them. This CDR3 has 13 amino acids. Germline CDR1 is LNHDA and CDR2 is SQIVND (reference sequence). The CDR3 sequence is CASSIQINQPQHF. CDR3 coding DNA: TGTGCCAGTAGTATTCAAATCAATCAGCCCCAGCATTTT.

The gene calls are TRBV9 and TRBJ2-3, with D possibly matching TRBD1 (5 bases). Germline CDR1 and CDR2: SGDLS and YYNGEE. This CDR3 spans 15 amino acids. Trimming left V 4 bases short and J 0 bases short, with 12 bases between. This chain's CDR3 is CASSKTVSSTDTQYF. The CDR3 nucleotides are TGTGCCAGCAGCAAGACAGTATCTAGCACAGATACGCAGTATTTT.

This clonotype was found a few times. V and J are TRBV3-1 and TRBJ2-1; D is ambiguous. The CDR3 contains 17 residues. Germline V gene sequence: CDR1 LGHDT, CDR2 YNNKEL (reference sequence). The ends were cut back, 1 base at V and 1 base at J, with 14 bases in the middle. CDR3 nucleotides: TGTGCCAGCAGCCAAGGACGGCCTAAAAGGTCCTACAATGAGCAGTTCTTC. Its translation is CASSQGRPKRSYNEQFF.

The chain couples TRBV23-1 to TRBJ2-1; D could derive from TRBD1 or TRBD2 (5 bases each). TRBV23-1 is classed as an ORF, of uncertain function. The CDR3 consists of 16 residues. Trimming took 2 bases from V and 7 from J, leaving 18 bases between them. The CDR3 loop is CASSQGAPGRGNEQFF. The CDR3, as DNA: TGCGCCAGCAGTCAAGGGGCTCCGGGGAGAGGGAATGAGCAGTTCTTC.

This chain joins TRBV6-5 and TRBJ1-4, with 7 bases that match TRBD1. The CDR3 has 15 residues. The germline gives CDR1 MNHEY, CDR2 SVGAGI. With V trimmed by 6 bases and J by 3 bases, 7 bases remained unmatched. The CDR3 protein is CASSLQGHPNEKLFF. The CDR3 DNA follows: TGTGCCAGCAGCCTACAGGGGCACCCTAATGAAAAACTGTTTTTT.

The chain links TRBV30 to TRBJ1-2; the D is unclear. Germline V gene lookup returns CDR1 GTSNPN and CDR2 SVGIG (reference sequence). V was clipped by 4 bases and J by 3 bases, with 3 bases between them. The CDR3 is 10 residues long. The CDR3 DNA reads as TGTGCCTGGAAATACTATGGCTACACCTTC. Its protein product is CAWKYYGYTF.